This TCR beta chain was sequenced in a study of shared clonotypes between healthy human individuals. Notes on the study in general: Inspection by rarefaction showed sorted-subset sequencing to be incomplete despite large depth.

Several immunoSEQ plates received, in even portions, the genomic DNA of each subset. Libraries were prepared by immunoSEQ multiplex PCR; TCRdb keeps only in-frame clonotypes and omits some of them. The table lists some 2,400,000 clones, approximately 96% of them singletons. Germline CDR1 reads SGDLS; CDR2 reads YYNGEE. V was shortened by 4 bases and J by 0 bases, with 14 bases between the two germline ends. The CDR3 sequence is 16 residues long. This clone was recorded only once. Its antigen is not known. V is TRBV9 and J is TRBJ1-3; D possibly corresponds to TRBD1 (6 bases). The sequenced sample was naive CD4+ T cells sorted from blood. Subset in this sample: CD45RA+ positively selected. The TCR sequence derives from a man aged 18 to 35 in good health. The CDR3, as DNA: TGTGCCAGCAGCCCGCGACAGGATCTCTCTGGAAACACCATATATTTT. Translated: CASSPRQDLSGNTIYF.